This is a list of T cell receptor beta chains from one sample in a study of blood T cell repertoires in COVID-19. Only in-frame clones appear in the TCRdb table, and some are missing; sequencing was by immunoSEQ multiplex PCR. The sample has fewer than 300,000 clones; roughly 88% are singletons. Sequencing was carried out using peripheral blood. Source of these receptors: a man aged 18 to 35 with active or convalescent COVID-19. CDR3s include the opening cysteine and the closing phenylalanine or tryptophan. Fields, in order: clone size, J gene, V gene, D gene, CDR3 length, CDR3 DNA, CDR3 protein. The D gene is left open where the match is weak. Where a row states a size, it is once, few, many or the class of an expanded clone; other rows omit it.

few TRBJ1-1 TRBV29-1 . 10 TGCAGCGTCCAGGGGAGTGAAGCTTTCTTT CSVQGSEAFF
. TRBJ1-1 TRBV7-9 . 15 TGTGCCAGCAGCTCCTTCCCCGGGGGATGGCCTGAAGCTTTCTTT CASSSFPGGWPEAFF
. TRBJ2-3 TRBV9 . 15 TGTGCCAGCAGCGTAGAACGGGGGTCCACAGATACGCAGTATTTT CASSVERGSTDTQYF
. TRBJ1-6 TRBV27 TRBD1 16 TGTGCCAGCAGTTTAGGGCAGGGGACAGGTAATTCACCCCTCCACTTT CASSLGQGTGNSPLHF
few TRBJ2-2 TRBV4-3 TRBD1 14 TGCGCCAGCAGCCATGGACAGGGGACCGGGGAGCTGTTTTTT CASSHGQGTGELFF
. TRBJ1-4 TRBV2 . 14 TGTGCCAGCAGGGCCGGGACAAGGCCCCCTGAACTGTTTTTT CASRAGTRPPELFF
medium-sized TRBJ2-1 TRBV15 TRBD1 15 TGTGCCACCAGCGGCCGGGACAGGGCCTACAATGAGCAGTTCTTC CATSGRDRAYNEQFF
. TRBJ2-1 TRBV12-3/TRBV12-4 . 10 TGTGCCAGTCGAGGAAATGAGCAGTTCTTC CASRGNEQFF
. TRBJ1-5 TRBV6-5 . 15 TGTGCCAGCAGTCGAACAGGGATTTCCAATCAGCCCCAGCATTTT CASSRTGISNQPQHF
. TRBJ1-4 TRBV6-1 . 15 TGTGCCAGCAGTGAATCCAGGCCATCTAATGAAAAACTGTTTTTT CASSESRPSNEKLFF
. TRBJ2-3 TRBV4-1 TRBD2 18 TGCGCCAGCAGCCAAGTTCCGACTAGCGGGGGGTTCGCAGATACGCAGTATTTT CASSQVPTSGGFADTQYF
. TRBJ2-3 TRBV28 . 12 TGTGCCATACAGGGCGATGCAGATACGCAGTATTTT CAIQGDADTQYF
. TRBJ1-2 TRBV27 TRBD1 14 TGTGCCAGCAGTTTAGGGACAGGATCATATGGCTACACCTTC CASSLGTGSYGYTF
. TRBJ2-1 TRBV10-2 TRBD2 17 TGCGCCAGCAGTGAGGCTCGGAAGGGCGGGGGGGACAATGAGCAGTTCTTC CASSEARKGGGDNEQFF
. TRBJ1-1 TRBV15 . 17 TGTGCCACCAGCAGAGATGGCCTTCCCCAGGGGTGGACTGAAGCTTTCTTT CATSRDGLPQGWTEAFF
. TRBJ2-3 TRBV20-1 TRBD2 15 TGCAGTGCTAGTCAGCCCCGGGGGGGCTTAGATACGCAGTATTTT CSASQPRGGLDTQYF
. TRBJ2-7 TRBV27 TRBD1 15 TGTGCCAGCAGTGGTCGGACAGGGGGCTTCTCCGAGCAGTACTTC CASSGRTGGFSEQYF
once TRBJ2-1 TRBV5-1 TRBD2 18 TGCGCCAGCAGCTTGGAGACTAGCGGGGGTGGGGTATACAATGAGCAGTTCTTC CASSLETSGGGVYNEQFF
. TRBJ2-1 TRBV7-7 . 14 TGTGCCAGCAGCGCATTTACAGAATACAATGAGCAGTTCTTC CASSAFTEYNEQFF
once TRBJ1-6 TRBV11-2 . 16 TGTGCCAGCAGTCGATACCTCCGACAACTTAATTCACCCCTCCACTTT CASSRYLRQLNSPLHF
few TRBJ1-3 TRBV4-1 . 17 TGCGCCAGCAGCCAAGACCCAGGGCCCTACTCTGGAAACACCATATATTTT CASSQDPGPYSGNTIYF
. TRBJ1-6 TRBV7-9 TRBD1 14 TGTGCCAGCAGCTTAGGAGACAGGGTTTCACCCCTCCACTTT CASSLGDRVSPLHF
. TRBJ2-4 TRBV18 . 17 TGTGCCAGCTCCCCGGGTGACAGGCCGGCAGCCAAAAACATTCAGTACTTC CASSPGDRPAAKNIQYF